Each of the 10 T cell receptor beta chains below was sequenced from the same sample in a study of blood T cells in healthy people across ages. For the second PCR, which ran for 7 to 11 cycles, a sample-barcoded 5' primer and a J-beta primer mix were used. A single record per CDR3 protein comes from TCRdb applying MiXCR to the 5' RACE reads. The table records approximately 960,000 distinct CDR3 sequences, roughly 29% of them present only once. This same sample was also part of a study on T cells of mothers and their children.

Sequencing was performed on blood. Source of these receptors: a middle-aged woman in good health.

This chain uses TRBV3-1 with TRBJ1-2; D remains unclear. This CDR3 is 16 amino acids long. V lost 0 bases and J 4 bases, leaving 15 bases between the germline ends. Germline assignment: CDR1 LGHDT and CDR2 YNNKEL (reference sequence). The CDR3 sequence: CASSQDRRLYPYGYTF. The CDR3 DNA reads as TGTGCCAGCAGCCAAGATCGACGGCTCTATCCCTATGGCTACACCTTC.

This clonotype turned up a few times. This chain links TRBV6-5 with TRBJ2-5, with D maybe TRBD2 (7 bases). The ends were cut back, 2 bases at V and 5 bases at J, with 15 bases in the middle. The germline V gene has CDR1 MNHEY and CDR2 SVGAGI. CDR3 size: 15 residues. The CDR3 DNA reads TGTGCCAGCAGTTACAGAGGGGGGGGTGGGGAGACCCAGTACTTC. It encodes CASSYRGGGGETQYF.

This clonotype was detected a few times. This CDR3 is CASRDGTGVEQYF. The CDR3 DNA reads as TGTGCCAGCAGAGATGGGACAGGGGTCGAGCAGTACTTC. This chain uses TRBV12-3 or TRBV12-4 with TRBJ2-7, with 10 bases aligning to TRBD1. This CDR3 is built from 13 residues. V lost 6 bases and J lost 6; bases outside the gene matches: 5.

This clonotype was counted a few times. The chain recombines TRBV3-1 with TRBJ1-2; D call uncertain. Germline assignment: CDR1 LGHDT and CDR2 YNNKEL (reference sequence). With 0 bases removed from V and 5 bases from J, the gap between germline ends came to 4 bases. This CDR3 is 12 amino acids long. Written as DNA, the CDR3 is TGTGCCAGCAGCCAAGAACAGTATGGCTACACCTTC. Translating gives CASSQEQYGYTF.

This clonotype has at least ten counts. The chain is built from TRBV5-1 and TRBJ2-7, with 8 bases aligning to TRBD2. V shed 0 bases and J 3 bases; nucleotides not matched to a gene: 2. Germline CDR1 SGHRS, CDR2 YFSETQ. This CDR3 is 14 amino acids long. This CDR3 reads CASSLASGHYEQYF. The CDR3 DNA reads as TGCGCCAGCAGCTTGGCTAGCGGGCACTACGAGCAGTACTTC.

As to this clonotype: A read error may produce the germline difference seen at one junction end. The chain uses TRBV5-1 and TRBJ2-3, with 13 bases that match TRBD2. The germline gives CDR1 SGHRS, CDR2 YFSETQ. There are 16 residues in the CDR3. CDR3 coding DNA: TGCGCCAGCAGCGCGGGACTAGCGGGGACCACAGGTACGCAGTATTTT. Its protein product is CASSAGLAGTTGTQYF.

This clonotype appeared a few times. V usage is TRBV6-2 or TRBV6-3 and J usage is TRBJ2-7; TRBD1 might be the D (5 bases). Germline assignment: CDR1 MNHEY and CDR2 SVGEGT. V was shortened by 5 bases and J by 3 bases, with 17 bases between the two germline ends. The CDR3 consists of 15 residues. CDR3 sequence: CASSPPLGLCYEQYF. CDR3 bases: TGTGCCAGCAGTCCCCCTTTGGGGCTCTGCTACGAGCAGTACTTC.

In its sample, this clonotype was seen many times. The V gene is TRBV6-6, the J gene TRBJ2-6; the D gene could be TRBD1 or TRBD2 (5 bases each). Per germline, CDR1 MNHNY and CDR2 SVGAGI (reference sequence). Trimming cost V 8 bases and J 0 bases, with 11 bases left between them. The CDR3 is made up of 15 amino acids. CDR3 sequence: CASQGDGSGANVLTF. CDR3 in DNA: TGTGCCAGCCAAGGGGACGGCTCTGGGGCCAACGTCCTGACTTTC.

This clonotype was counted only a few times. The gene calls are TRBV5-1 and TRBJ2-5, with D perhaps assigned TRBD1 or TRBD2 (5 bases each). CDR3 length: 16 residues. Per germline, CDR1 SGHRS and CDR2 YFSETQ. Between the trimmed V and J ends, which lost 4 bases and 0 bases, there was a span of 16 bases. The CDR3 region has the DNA TGCGCCAGCAGCCTCCTAACCGGGACGGACCAAGAGACCCAGTACTTC. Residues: CASSLLTGTDQETQYF.

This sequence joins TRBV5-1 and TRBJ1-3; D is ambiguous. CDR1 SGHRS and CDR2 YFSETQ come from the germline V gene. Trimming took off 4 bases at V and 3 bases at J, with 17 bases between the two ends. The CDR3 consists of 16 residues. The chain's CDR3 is CASSQELRAGGNTIYF. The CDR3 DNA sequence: TGCGCCAGCAGCCAGGAGCTCCGGGCAGGTGGAAACACCATATATTTT. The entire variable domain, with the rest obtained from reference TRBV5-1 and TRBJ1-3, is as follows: KAGVTQTPRYLIKTRGQQVTLSCSPISGHRSVSWYQQTPGQGLQFLFEYFSETQRNKGNFPGRFSGRQFSNSRSEMNVSTLELGDSALYLCASSQELRAGGNTIYFGEGSWLTVV.